Given below is one T cell receptor beta chain in context. Its antigen is still unknown. This sample is part of a study of cytomegalovirus exposure and HLA in healthy donors. Study observations and caveats: A later analysis reportedly found fewer N-insertions in an Asian-associated ancestry cluster than the roughly 670-donor mean. Testing in vitro showed a few CMV-associated chains specific for CMV antigens.

The V gene's germline CDR1 is SGDLS and CDR2 YYNGEE. This CDR3 is 15 amino acids long. V lost 4 bases and J lost 1; bases outside the gene matches: 4. PCR primers comprised 60 Vbeta and 13 Jbeta primers. Profiling relied on immunoSEQ multiplex PCR, and the TCRdb table lists in-frame clones only, not all of them. Of about 140,000 clones in the sample, over 60% are singletons; the top ten hold under 2.5%. The sample was PBMCs. The genes are TRBV9 and TRBJ2-5, with TRBD2 identical over 10 bases. This TCR derives from a man aged 30 to 39 in good health and CMV-seronegative. CDR3 nucleotides: TGTGCCAGCAGCAAGACTAGCGGGTTCCAAGAGACCCAGTACTTC. It translates to CASSKTSGFQETQYF.